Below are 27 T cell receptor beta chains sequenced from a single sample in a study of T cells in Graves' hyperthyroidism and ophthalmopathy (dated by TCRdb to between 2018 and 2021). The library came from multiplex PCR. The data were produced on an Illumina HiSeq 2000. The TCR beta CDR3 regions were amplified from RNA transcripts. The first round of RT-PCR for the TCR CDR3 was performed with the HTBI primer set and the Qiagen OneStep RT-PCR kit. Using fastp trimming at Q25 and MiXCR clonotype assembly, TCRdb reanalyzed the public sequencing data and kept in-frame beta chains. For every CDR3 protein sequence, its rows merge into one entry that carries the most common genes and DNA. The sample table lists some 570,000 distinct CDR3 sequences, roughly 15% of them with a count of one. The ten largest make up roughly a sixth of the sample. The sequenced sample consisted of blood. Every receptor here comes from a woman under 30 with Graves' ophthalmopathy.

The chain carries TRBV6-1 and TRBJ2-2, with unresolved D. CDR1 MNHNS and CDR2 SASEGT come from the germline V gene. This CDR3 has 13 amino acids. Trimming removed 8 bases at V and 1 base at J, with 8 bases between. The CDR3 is CASDNGNTGELFF. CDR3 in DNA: TGTGCCAGCGATAATGGGAACACCGGGGAGCTGTTTTTT.

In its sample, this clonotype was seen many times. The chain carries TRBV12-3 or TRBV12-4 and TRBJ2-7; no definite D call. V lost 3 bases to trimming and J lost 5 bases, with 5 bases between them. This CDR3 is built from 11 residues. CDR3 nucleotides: TGTGCCAGCAGTTTCAGTGACGAGCAGTACTTC. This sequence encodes CASSFSDEQYF.

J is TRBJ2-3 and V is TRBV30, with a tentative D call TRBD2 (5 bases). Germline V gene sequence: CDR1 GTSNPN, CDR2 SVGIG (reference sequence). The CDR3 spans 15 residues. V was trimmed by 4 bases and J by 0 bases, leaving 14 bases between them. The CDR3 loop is CAWMGWGDSTDTQYF. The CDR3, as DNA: TGTGCCTGGATGGGGTGGGGAGATAGCACAGATACGCAGTATTTT.

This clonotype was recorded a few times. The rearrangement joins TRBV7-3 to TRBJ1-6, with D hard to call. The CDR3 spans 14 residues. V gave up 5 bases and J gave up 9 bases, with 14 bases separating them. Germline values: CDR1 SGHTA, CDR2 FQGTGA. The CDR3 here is CASSPDGRGSPLHF. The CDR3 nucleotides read TGTGCCAGCAGCCCCGATGGGAGAGGTTCACCCCTCCACTTT.

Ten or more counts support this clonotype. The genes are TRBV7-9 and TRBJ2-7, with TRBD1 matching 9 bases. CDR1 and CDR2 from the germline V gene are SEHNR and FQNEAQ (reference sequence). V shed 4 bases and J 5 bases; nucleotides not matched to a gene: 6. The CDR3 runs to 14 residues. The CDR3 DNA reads TGTGCCAGCAGCTCCCGGACAGGGGTGGACGAGCAGTACTTC. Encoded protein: CASSSRTGVDEQYF.

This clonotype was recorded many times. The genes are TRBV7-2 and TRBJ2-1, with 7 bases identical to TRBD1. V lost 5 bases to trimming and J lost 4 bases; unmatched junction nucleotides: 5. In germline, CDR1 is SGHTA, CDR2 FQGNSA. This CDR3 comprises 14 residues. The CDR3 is CASSQGQVYNEQFF. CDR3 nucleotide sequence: TGTGCCAGCAGCCAAGGACAGGTTTACAATGAGCAGTTCTTC.

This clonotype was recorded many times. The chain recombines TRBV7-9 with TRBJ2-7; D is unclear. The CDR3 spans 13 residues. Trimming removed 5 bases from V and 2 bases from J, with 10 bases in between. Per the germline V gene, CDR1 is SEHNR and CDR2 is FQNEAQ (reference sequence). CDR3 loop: CASSPQAAYEQYF. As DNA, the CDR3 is TGTGCCAGCAGCCCCCAGGCGGCCTACGAGCAGTACTTC. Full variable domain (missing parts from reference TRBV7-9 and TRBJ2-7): DTGVSQNPRHKITKRGQNVTFRCDPISEHNRLYWYRQTLGQGPEFLTYFQNEAQLEKSRLLSDRFSAERPKGSFSTLEIQRTEQGDSAMYLCASSPQAAYEQYFGPGTRLTVT.

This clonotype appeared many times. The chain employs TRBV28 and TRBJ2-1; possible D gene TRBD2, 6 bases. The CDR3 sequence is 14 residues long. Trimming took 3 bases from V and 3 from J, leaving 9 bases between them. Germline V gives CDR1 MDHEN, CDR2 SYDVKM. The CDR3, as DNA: TGTGCCAGCAGTTTCCTAGCGTACTACAATGAGCAGTTCTTC. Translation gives CASSFLAYYNEQFF.

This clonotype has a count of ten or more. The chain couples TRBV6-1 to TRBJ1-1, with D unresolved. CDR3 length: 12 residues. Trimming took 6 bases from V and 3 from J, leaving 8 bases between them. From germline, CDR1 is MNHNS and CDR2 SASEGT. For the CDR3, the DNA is TGTGCCAGCAGCCAAGGATACACTGAAGCTTTCTTT. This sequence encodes CASSQGYTEAFF.

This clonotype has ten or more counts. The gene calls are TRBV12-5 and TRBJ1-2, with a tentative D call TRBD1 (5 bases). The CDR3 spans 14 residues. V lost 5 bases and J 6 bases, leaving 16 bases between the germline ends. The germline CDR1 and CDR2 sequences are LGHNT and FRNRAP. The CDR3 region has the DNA TGTGCTAGTGGTCCGGGGCGGGGGAGAGATGGCTACACCTTC. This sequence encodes CASGPGRGRDGYTF.

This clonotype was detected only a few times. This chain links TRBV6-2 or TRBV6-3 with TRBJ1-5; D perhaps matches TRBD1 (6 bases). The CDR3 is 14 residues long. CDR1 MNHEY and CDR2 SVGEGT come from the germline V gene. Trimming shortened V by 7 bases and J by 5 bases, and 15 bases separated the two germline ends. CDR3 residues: CASTKQGRDQPQHF. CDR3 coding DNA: TGTGCCAGCACCAAACAGGGCCGAGATCAGCCCCAGCATTTT.

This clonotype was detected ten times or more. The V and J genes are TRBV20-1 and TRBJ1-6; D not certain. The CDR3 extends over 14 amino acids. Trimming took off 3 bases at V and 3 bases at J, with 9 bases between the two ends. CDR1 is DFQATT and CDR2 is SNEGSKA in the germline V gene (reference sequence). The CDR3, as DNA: TGCAGTGCTAGCCAAGGAGTCTATAATTCACCCCTCCACTTT. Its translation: CSASQGVYNSPLHF.

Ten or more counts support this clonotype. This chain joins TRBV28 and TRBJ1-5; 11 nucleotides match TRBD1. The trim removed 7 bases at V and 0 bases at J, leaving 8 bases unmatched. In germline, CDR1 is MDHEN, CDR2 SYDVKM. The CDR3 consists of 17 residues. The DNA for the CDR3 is TGTGCCAGCAACACCGGGACAGGGGGATATAGCAATCAGCCCCAGCATTTT. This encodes CASNTGTGGYSNQPQHF.

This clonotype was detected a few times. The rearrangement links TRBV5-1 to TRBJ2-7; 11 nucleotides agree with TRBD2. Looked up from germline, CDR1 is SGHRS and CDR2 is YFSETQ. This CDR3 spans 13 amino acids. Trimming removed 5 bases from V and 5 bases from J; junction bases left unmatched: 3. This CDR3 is CASSSGGAHEQYF. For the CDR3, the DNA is TGCGCCAGCAGTAGCGGGGGGGCCCACGAGCAGTACTTC.

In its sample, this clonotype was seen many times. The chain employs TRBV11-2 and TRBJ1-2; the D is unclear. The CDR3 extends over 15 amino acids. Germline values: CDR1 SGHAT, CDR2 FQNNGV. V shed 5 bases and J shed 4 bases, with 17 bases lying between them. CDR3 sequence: CASSIAPGSAYGYTF. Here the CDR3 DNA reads TGTGCCAGCAGCATAGCCCCCGGGAGTGCCTATGGCTACACCTTC.

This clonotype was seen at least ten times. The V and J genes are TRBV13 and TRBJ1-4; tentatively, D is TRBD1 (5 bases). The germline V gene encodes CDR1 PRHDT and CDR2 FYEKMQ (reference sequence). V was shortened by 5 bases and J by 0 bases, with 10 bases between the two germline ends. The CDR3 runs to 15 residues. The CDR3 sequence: CASSDTTATNEKLFF. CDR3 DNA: TGTGCCAGCAGCGACACGACAGCAACTAATGAAAAACTGTTTTTT.

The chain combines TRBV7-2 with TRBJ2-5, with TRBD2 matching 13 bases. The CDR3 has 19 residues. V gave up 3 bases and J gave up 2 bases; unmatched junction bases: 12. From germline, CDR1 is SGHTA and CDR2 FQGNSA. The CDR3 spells CASSFNGGGLAGEQETQYF. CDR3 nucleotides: TGTGCCAGCAGCTTCAACGGGGGTGGACTAGCGGGAGAACAAGAGACCCAGTACTTC.

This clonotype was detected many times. CDR3 region: CAWSVANTGELFF. Written as DNA, the CDR3 is TGTGCCTGGAGTGTCGCGAACACCGGGGAGCTGTTTTTT. The chain recombines TRBV30 with TRBJ2-2; D remains ambiguous. Germline V gene data show CDR1 as GTSNPN and CDR2 as SVGIG (reference sequence). Trimming pared 0 bases from V and 0 bases from J, leaving 2 bases between. This CDR3 spans 13 amino acids.

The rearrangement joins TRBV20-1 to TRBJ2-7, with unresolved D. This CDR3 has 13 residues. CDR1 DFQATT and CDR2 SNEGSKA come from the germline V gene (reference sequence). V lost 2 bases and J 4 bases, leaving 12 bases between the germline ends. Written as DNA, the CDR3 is TGCAGTGCTAGAAACAGTGGAGAGTACGAGCAGTACTTC. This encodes CSARNSGEYEQYF.

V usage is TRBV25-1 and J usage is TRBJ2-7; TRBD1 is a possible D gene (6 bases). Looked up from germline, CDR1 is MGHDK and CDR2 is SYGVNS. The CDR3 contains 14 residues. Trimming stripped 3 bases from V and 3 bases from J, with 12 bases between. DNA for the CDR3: TGTGCCAGCAGTGAGACAGGAGGAGTCTACGAGCAGTACTTC. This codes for CASSETGGVYEQYF.

CDR3 residues: CASTRGLAGGYNEQFF. As DNA, the CDR3 is TGTGCCAGCACCCGGGGACTAGCGGGAGGGTACAATGAGCAGTTCTTC. The V and J genes are TRBV2 and TRBJ2-1, with 16 nucleotides matching TRBD2. The ends lost 7 bases at V and 4 bases at J; junction bases unmatched: 4. The CDR3 totals 16 residues. Per the germline V gene, CDR1 is SNHLY and CDR2 is FYNNEI. The full variable domain, completed using reference TRBV2 and TRBJ2-1, is EPEVTQTPSHQVTQMGQEVILRCVPISNHLYFYWYRQILGQKVEFLVSFYNNEISEKSEIFDDQFSVERPDGSNFTLKIRSTKLEDSAMYFCASTRGLAGGYNEQFFGPGTRLTVL.

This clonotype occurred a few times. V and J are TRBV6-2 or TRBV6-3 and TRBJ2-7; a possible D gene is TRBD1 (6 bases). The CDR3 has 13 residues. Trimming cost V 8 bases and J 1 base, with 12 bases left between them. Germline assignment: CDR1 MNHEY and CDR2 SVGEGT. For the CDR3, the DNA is TGTGCCAGCTATCACAGGGATTCCTACGAGCAGTACTTC. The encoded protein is CASYHRDSYEQYF.

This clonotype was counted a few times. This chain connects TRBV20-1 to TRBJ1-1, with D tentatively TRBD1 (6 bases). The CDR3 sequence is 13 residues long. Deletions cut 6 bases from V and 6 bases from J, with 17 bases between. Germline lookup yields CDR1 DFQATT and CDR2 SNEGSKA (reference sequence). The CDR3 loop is CSARGPAGAEAFF. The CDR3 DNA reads TGCAGTGCCAGGGGACCTGCAGGAGCTGAAGCTTTCTTT.

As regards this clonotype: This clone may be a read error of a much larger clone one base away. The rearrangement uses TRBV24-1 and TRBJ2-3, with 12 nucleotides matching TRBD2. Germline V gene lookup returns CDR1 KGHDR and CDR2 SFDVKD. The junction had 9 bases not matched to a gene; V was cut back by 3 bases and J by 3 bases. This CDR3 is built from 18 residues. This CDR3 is CATSDTPSGRAGTDTQYF. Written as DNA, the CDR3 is TGTGCCACCAGTGATACTCCTAGCGGGAGGGCAGGGACAGATACGCAGTATTTT.

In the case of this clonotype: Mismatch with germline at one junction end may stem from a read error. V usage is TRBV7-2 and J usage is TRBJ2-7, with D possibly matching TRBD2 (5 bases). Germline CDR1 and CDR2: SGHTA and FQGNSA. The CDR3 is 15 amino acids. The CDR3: CVSSLGPGRSYEQYF. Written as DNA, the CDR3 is TGTGTCAGCAGCTTAGGGCCGGGAAGATCCTACGAGCAGTACTTC.

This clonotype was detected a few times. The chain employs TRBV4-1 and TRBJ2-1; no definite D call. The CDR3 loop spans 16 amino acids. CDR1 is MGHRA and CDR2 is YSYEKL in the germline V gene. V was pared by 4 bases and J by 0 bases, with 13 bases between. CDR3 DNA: TGCGCCAGCAGCCCAATATCCCAAAGCTCCTACAATGAGCAGTTCTTC. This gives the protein CASSPISQSSYNEQFF.

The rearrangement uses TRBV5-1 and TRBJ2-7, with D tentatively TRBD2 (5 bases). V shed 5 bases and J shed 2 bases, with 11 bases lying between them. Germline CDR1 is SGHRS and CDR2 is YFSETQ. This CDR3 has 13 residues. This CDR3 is CASRSGSAYEQYF. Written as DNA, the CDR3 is TGCGCCAGCAGAAGCGGATCCGCCTACGAGCAGTACTTC.